The 11 T cell receptor beta chains presented below share a single source sample, sequenced in a study of liver allograft versus peripheral blood T cells (dated by TCRdb to 2020 to 2021). About the study as a whole: The study compared T cell receptor repertoires found within transplanted livers against repertoires in the peripheral blood of liver transplant recipients.

TCRdb lists the instrument as Illumina MiSeq. TCRdb reprocessing: public reads trimmed at Q25 with fastp, clones called with MiXCR, in-frame beta chains kept. When rows share a CDR3 protein, they turn into one entry using the most common DNA and genes. The sample records around 6,600 distinct CDR3 sequences, roughly 15% of which are singletons. The ten largest make up roughly 7.5% of the sample. These receptors came from a human patient who had a liver transplant. Following a transplant, a fraction of the T cells may be traceable to the graft donor.

This clonotype is medium-sized within its sample. The V and J genes are TRBV29-1 and TRBJ1-1; TRBD1 agrees at 9 bases. V lost 6 bases to trimming and J lost 1 base; unmatched junction nucleotides: 3. Germline CDR1 is SQVTM and CDR2 is ANQGSEA. This CDR3 spans 13 amino acids. This chain's CDR3 is CSVNRGRNTEAFF. The DNA for the CDR3 is TGCAGCGTGAACAGGGGGCGGAACACTGAAGCTTTCTTT.

This chain connects TRBV5-4 to TRBJ2-7; D call uncertain. Trimming removed 0 bases from V and 5 bases from J, with 15 bases in between. The germline gives CDR1 SGHNT, CDR2 YYREEE (reference sequence). This CDR3 is 15 amino acids long. CDR3 DNA: TGTGCCAGCAGCTTGGCCGAAAGGAACCCGAACGAGCAGTACTTC. Residues: CASSLAERNPNEQYF.

This clonotype rates as medium-sized. The gene calls are TRBV12-3 or TRBV12-4 and TRBJ1-1; D might be TRBD1 (6 bases). V lost 5 bases and J 8 bases, leaving 21 bases between the germline ends. The length of the CDR3 is 15 residues. As DNA, the CDR3 is TGTGCCAGCAGTCAACCGGACAGAACGCGCCCGGAAGCTTTCTTT. It encodes CASSQPDRTRPEAFF.

This clonotype has a handful of counts. At one end the junction does not follow the germline gene, possibly because of a read error. The chain joins TRBV6-1 to TRBJ1-5, with D perhaps TRBD1 (5 bases). The CDR3 is 15 residues long. Germline CDR1 reads MNHNS; CDR2 reads SASEGT. CDR3 DNA sequence: TGTGCCAGCACCCCCCTAAGGGGTAGCCATCAGCCCCAGCATTTT. Protein sequence: CASTPLRGSHQPQHF.

V gene TRBV12-3 or TRBV12-4 combines with J gene TRBJ2-1; 13 bases are a match to TRBD2. The CDR3 loop spans 17 amino acids. Trimming cost V 4 bases and J 7 bases; bases outside gene matches: 10. CDR3 loop: CASSSRTSGGRLNEQFF. CDR3 nucleotide sequence: TGTGCCAGCAGTTCCAGGACTAGCGGGGGCAGGTTGAATGAGCAGTTCTTC.

This clonotype came up many times. V is TRBV12-3 or TRBV12-4 and J is TRBJ2-7; 9 bases map to TRBD1. J lost 2 bases, V lost 5 bases, and 1 base had no gene match. The CDR3 is 13 residues long. CDR3 DNA sequence: TGTGCCAGCAGTCGGGACAGGGCCTACGAGCAGTACTTC. Encoded protein: CASSRDRAYEQYF.

A remark on this clonotype: This clone may be a read error of a much larger clone one base away. The chain has TRBV5-4 and TRBJ1-2, with TRBD1 matching 7 bases. The J segment lost 4 bases and the V segment lost 4 bases, leaving 7 bases of the junction unmatched. The CDR3 contains 14 residues. Looked up from germline, CDR1 is SGHNT and CDR2 is YYREEE (reference sequence). CDR3 coding DNA: TGTGCCAGCAGCGTCAACAGGGGTAGCTATGGCTACACCTTC. It specifies CASSVNRGSYGYTF.

This clonotype qualifies as medium-sized. The chain couples TRBV6-6 to TRBJ1-4; TRBD1 matches at 7 bases. V trimming: 0 bases; J trimming: 8 bases; junction bases outside the gene matches: 6. Germline assignment: CDR1 MNHNY and CDR2 SVGAGI (reference sequence). The CDR3 has 15 amino acids. Here the CDR3 reads CASSYSGGFNEKLFF. CDR3 bases: TGTGCCAGCAGTTACTCAGGGGGCTTTAACGAAAAACTGTTTTTT.

This clonotype was seen at least ten times. The chain recombines TRBV19 with TRBJ2-1; a possible D gene is TRBD1 (5 bases). The germline V gene encodes CDR1 LNHDA and CDR2 SQIVND (reference sequence). V lost 6 bases and J lost 7, with 13 bases in between. The CDR3 is 13 amino acids. CDR3 sequence (DNA): TGTGCCAGTAGAGGCAGGGTTTCGAATGAGCAGTTCTTC. Translation: CASRGRVSNEQFF.

CDR3 sequence reads: CASSLEAILREQYF. CDR3 sequence (DNA): TGTGCCAGCAGCTTAGAGGCTATTTTGAGGGAGCAGTACTTC. V gene TRBV7-2 combines with J gene TRBJ2-7; no clear D. CDR1 and CDR2 (germline): SGHTA, FQGNSA. The CDR3 has 14 residues. The V gene lost 1 base and the J gene lost 7 bases, with 14 bases spanning the gap.

The chain employs TRBV5-1 and TRBJ1-1; weak D call: TRBD1 (6 bases). V was trimmed by 2 bases and J by 11 bases, leaving 10 bases between them. The CDR3 sequence is 11 residues long. Germline-derived CDR1 and CDR2 are SGHRS and YFSETQ. The CDR3 bases are TGCGCCAGCAGCTTCAGGGGAGAGGCTTTCTTT. Protein product: CASSFRGEAFF.